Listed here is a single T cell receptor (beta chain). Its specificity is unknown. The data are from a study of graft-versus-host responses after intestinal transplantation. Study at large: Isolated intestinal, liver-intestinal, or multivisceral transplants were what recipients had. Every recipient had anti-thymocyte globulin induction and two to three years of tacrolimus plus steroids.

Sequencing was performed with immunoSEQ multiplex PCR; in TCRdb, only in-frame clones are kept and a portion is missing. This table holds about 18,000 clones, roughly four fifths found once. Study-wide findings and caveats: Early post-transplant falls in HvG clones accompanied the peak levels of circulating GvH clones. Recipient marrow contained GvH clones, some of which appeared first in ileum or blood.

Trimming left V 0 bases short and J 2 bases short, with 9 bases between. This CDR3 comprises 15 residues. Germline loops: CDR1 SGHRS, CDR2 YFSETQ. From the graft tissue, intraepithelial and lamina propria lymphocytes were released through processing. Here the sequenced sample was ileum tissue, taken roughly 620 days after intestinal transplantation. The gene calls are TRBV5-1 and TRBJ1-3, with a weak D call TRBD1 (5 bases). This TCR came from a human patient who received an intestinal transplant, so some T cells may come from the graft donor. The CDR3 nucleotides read TGCGCCAGCAGCTTGGCCAGGGATCCTGGAAACACCATATATTTT. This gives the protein CASSLARDPGNTIYF. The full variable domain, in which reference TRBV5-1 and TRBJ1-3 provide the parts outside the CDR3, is KAGVTQTPRYLIKTRGQQVTLSCSPISGHRSVSWYQQTPGQGLQFLFEYFSETQRNKGNFPGRFSGRQFSNSRSEMNVSTLELGDSALYLCASSLARDPGNTIYFGEGSWLTVV.